The 28 T cell receptor beta chains presented below share a single source sample, sequenced in a study of CD8 T cells in ankylosing spondylitis. TCRdb re-analysed the 5' RACE reads in MiXCR, keeping a single row per CDR3 protein. The table includes approximately 110,000 distinct CDR3 sequences, more than 20% detected once. The specimen sequenced was synovial fluid, either unsorted or a sorted T cell fraction (not recorded which). The receptor source for this set is a male donor with ankylosing spondylitis.

The chain combines TRBV6-1 with TRBJ2-1, with 8 bases matching TRBD1. The length of the CDR3 is 16 residues. Germline V lookup: CDR1 MNHNS, CDR2 SASEGT. V was pared by 7 bases and J by 0 bases, with 8 bases of the junction left unmatched. The CDR3 is CASTGTGASSYNEQFF. The CDR3 bases are TGTGCCAGCACTGGGACAGGCGCGAGCTCCTACAATGAGCAGTTCTTC.

The rearrangement uses TRBV20-1 and TRBJ2-1; 7 nucleotides line up with TRBD2. Germline V lookup: CDR1 DFQATT, CDR2 SNEGSKA (reference sequence). V lost 6 bases and J lost 7; bases outside the gene matches: 6. The CDR3 is made up of 12 amino acids. CDR3 nucleotide sequence: TGCAGTGCCCCCCGCGGGGGAAATGAGCAGTTCTTC. Its translation is CSAPRGGNEQFF.

This clonotype was observed many times. This chain connects TRBV7-9 to TRBJ2-7; 10 nucleotides line up with TRBD2. The ends lost 10 bases at V and 3 bases at J; junction bases unmatched: 9. The CDR3 contains 14 residues. The V gene's germline CDR1 is SEHNR and CDR2 FQNEAQ (reference sequence). CDR3: CATGLAGVNYEQYF. DNA for the CDR3: TGTGCCACGGGGCTAGCGGGAGTTAACTACGAGCAGTACTTC.

The V gene is TRBV5-1, the J gene TRBJ2-7; 12 positions agree with TRBD2. The ends lost 4 bases at V and 0 bases at J; junction bases unmatched: 5. The CDR3 runs to 16 residues. From germline, CDR1 is SGHRS and CDR2 YFSETQ. For the CDR3, the DNA is TGCGCCAGCAGCCCGCTGACTAGCGGGAGCTCCTACGAGCAGTACTTC. Amino acids: CASSPLTSGSSYEQYF.

V is TRBV2 and J is TRBJ2-1, with 11 bases matching TRBD2. There are 17 residues in the CDR3. Trimming removed 0 bases from V and 5 bases from J; junction bases left unmatched: 6. Germline V gives CDR1 SNHLY, CDR2 FYNNEI. CDR3 coding DNA: TGTGCCAGCAGTGAAGCCCTACTAGCGGGGGTCGACAATGAGCAGTTCTTC. Residues: CASSEALLAGVDNEQFF.

The rearrangement links TRBV13 to TRBJ2-4; 9 nucleotides match TRBD2. Germline values: CDR1 PRHDT, CDR2 FYEKMQ (reference sequence). Trimming removed 4 bases from V and 3 bases from J; junction bases left unmatched: 4. The CDR3 consists of 15 residues. The CDR3 protein is CASSYSGRDKNIQYF. The CDR3 nucleotides are TGTGCCAGCAGCTATAGCGGGAGAGACAAAAACATTCAGTACTTC.

This clonotype showed up just a few times. V usage is TRBV20-1 and J usage is TRBJ1-5; D is unresolved. CDR1 and CDR2 from the germline V gene are DFQATT and SNEGSKA (reference sequence). The length of the CDR3 is 14 residues. Trimming took off 3 bases at V and 2 bases at J, with 11 bases between the two ends. CDR3 sequence (DNA): TGCAGTGCTAGGGAGGCTCGGGGCAATCAGCCCCAGCATTTT. It is translated as CSAREARGNQPQHF.

The table lists this clonotype with many counts. The chain recombines TRBV12-3 or TRBV12-4 with TRBJ2-5; TRBD2 aligns across 7 bases. There are 13 residues in the CDR3. The J segment lost 1 base and the V segment lost 6 bases, leaving 2 bases of the junction unmatched. CDR3 in DNA: TGTGCCAGCAGCTCTAGCGGCCAAGAGACCCAGTACTTC. Translating it yields CASSSSGQETQYF.

DNA for the CDR3: TGTGCCAGCAGCTTAGCGCGCGAAACAGATACGCAGTATTTT. Translation: CASSLARETDTQYF. V and J are TRBV7-2 and TRBJ2-3; the D is unclear. The CDR3 is made up of 14 amino acids. Trimming removed 0 bases at V and 3 bases at J, with 7 bases between. Germline CDR1 reads SGHTA; CDR2 reads FQGNSA.

This clonotype occurred many times. V and J are TRBV20-1 and TRBJ2-7; D call uncertain. The ends were cut back, 3 bases at V and 0 bases at J, with 12 bases in the middle. Germline CDR1 reads DFQATT; CDR2 reads SNEGSKA (reference sequence). The CDR3 extends over 14 amino acids. This CDR3 reads CSASSGESSYEQYF. CDR3 DNA sequence: TGCAGTGCTAGCTCTGGAGAGAGCTCCTACGAGCAGTACTTC.

The rearrangement joins TRBV18 to TRBJ1-2; D is uncertain. V was clipped by 3 bases and J by 0 bases, with 5 bases between them. The germline V gene has CDR1 KGHSH and CDR2 LQKENI. CDR3 size: 13 residues. In DNA form, the CDR3 reads TGTGCCAGCTCACCGGGTTCTAACTATGGCTACACCTTC. Translating it yields CASSPGSNYGYTF.

This clonotype was counted between two and nine times. The chain combines TRBV12-3 or TRBV12-4 with TRBJ1-1, with D maybe TRBD1 (6 bases). The CDR3 has 13 amino acids. Trimming took off 5 bases at V and 4 bases at J, with 11 bases between the two ends. Here the CDR3 reads CASSTRGGTEAFF. Here the CDR3 DNA reads TGTGCCAGCAGTACCAGGGGTGGCACTGAAGCTTTCTTT.

Worth noting for this clonotype: An end of the junction does not agree with germline; a read error may underlie this. V is TRBV5-6 and J is TRBJ2-3; perhaps D is TRBD1 or TRBD2 (5 bases each). Germline assignment: CDR1 SGHDT and CDR2 YYEEEE. The CDR3 is 15 residues long. The CDR3 sequence: CASSLFGTSTNTQYF. The CDR3 DNA reads TGTGCCAGCAGCTTGTTTGGGACGAGCACAAATACGCAGTATTTT.

This sequence joins TRBV10-2 and TRBJ2-1; D is perhaps TRBD2 (5 bases). Germline V gives CDR1 WSHSY, CDR2 SAAADI. The CDR3 is 14 amino acids. Trimming removed 3 bases at V and 4 bases at J, with 10 bases between. The CDR3 sequence: CASSELASYNEQFF. In nucleotides, the CDR3 is TGCGCCAGCAGTGAATTAGCGTCGTACAATGAGCAGTTCTTC.

The gene calls are TRBV5-1 and TRBJ1-4; the D gene is possibly TRBD1 (6 bases). The CDR3 contains 14 residues. Trimming took off 2 bases at V and 7 bases at J, with 12 bases between the two ends. Germline V gives CDR1 SGHRS, CDR2 YFSETQ. CDR3 sequence (DNA): TGCGCCAGCAGCTTCGGGGGGCTAAGTGAAAAACTGTTTTTT. Translated: CASSFGGLSEKLFF.

The chain employs TRBV14 and TRBJ2-2; the D is unclear. The CDR3 extends over 16 amino acids. V was pared by 3 bases and J by 4 bases, with 15 bases between. CDR1 SGHDN and CDR2 FVKESK come from the germline V gene. CDR3 nucleotide sequence: TGTGCCAGCAGCCAGTGGGTGGGGATGTCCACCGGGGAGCTGTTTTTT. This encodes CASSQWVGMSTGELFF.

The chain is built from TRBV6-5 and TRBJ2-4; maybe TRBD1 (6 bases). Trimming removed 2 bases at V and 7 bases at J, with 15 bases between. The germline V gene has CDR1 MNHEY and CDR2 SVGAGI. The CDR3 has 15 residues. CDR3: CASSYVAGEKNIQYF. The CDR3 DNA sequence: TGTGCCAGCAGTTACGTCGCAGGGGAAAAGAACATTCAGTACTTC.

This clonotype was seen many times. The V and J genes are TRBV20-1 and TRBJ2-2; 7 positions agree with TRBD2. The CDR3 has 14 amino acids. V dropped 3 bases and J dropped 4; count of bases not matched to a gene: 5. The germline V gene has CDR1 DFQATT and CDR2 SNEGSKA (reference sequence). The CDR3 sequence is CSASGLGGTGELFF. Written as DNA, the CDR3 is TGCAGTGCTAGCGGACTAGGTGGCACCGGGGAGCTGTTTTTT.

The chain uses TRBV12-3 or TRBV12-4 and TRBJ2-5, with 10 positions matching TRBD2. V was clipped by 1 base and J by 5 bases; unmatched bases: 1. CDR3 length equals 14 residues. CDR3 in DNA: TGTGCCAGCAGTTTAGGGACTAGCGGCGAGACCCAGTACTTC. This encodes CASSLGTSGETQYF.

The chain has TRBV6-6 and TRBJ2-1; 7 bases fit TRBD2. The V and J ends lost 5 bases and 10 bases, in that order; junction bases with no gene match: 8. The CDR3 has 13 amino acids. Germline loops: CDR1 MNHNY, CDR2 SVGAGI (reference sequence). CDR3 DNA sequence: TGTGCCAGCAGTACCGTCAGGGAGGGGGAGCAGTTCTTC. It yields the protein CASSTVREGEQFF.

Remarks on this clonotype: The CDR3 ends on some other residue instead of the conserved phenylalanine or tryptophan, so this is likely a read error. The rearrangement joins TRBV20-1 to TRBJ2-7; 8 bases agree with TRBD1. Looked up from germline, CDR1 is DFQATT and CDR2 is SNEGSKA (reference sequence). The CDR3 is made up of 14 amino acids. V shed 6 bases, J shed 3 bases, and the junction held 10 bases outside the gene matches. DNA for the CDR3: TGCAGTGCCCCAGGGACAGGCGCCTACTACGAGCAGTACTTA. This encodes CSAPGTGAYYEQYL.

This chain's CDR3 is CASSVKLQGRNSPLHF. Here the CDR3 DNA reads TGTGCCAGCAGCGTAAAGCTTCAGGGACGGAATTCACCCCTCCACTTT. The rearrangement links TRBV9 to TRBJ1-6; possibly TRBD1 for D (5 bases). Looked up from germline, CDR1 is SGDLS and CDR2 is YYNGEE. This CDR3 has 16 amino acids. V lost 1 base, J lost 7 bases, and 15 bases lay in between.

The V call is TRBV30, the J call TRBJ1-6, with D possibly TRBD1 on 5 matching bases. The CDR3 has 12 residues. Germline lookup yields CDR1 GTSNPN and CDR2 SVGIG (reference sequence). V lost 0 bases, J lost 11 bases, and 8 bases lay in between. CDR3 loop: CAWSVSRAPLHF. DNA of the CDR3: TGTGCCTGGAGTGTAAGCAGGGCACCCCTCCACTTT.

The genes are TRBV12-3 or TRBV12-4 and TRBJ1-2, with TRBD1 as a possible D gene (5 bases). Trimming cost V 6 bases and J 7 bases, with 12 bases left between them. The CDR3 loop spans 12 amino acids. The CDR3 DNA reads TGTGCCAGCAGCATCCAGGGTGGTGGCTACACCTTC. Encoded protein: CASSIQGGGYTF.

The gene calls are TRBV6-2 or TRBV6-3 and TRBJ2-7; 12 nucleotides agree with TRBD2. This CDR3 has 16 residues. The trim removed 2 bases at V and 3 bases at J, leaving 5 bases unmatched. Germline V gene data show CDR1 as MNHEY and CDR2 as SVGEGT. The CDR3 protein is CASSYLAGGPVYEQYV. CDR3 nucleotides: TGTGCCAGCAGTTACCTAGCGGGAGGGCCGGTCTACGAGCAGTACGTC.

The chain carries TRBV7-8 and TRBJ2-2; 9 nucleotides agree with TRBD1. CDR1 SGHVS and CDR2 FQNEAQ come from the germline V gene. V gave up 8 bases and J gave up 7 bases; unmatched junction bases: 8. This CDR3 contains 14 residues. The CDR3 DNA reads as TGTGCCAGCGGCGACAGGGGGGTACGCGGGGAGCTGTTTTTT. It specifies CASGDRGVRGELFF.

This clonotype was counted only a few times. The J gene is TRBJ2-1, the V gene TRBV6-2 or TRBV6-3; D ambiguous. This CDR3 has 11 amino acids. CDR1 MNHEY and CDR2 SVGEGT come from the germline V gene. The chain's CDR3 is CGASSYNEQFF. CDR3 DNA sequence: TGTGGGGCTAGTTCCTACAATGAGCAGTTCTTC.

This clonotype was observed a handful of times. The chain combines TRBV7-9 with TRBJ1-1; D uncertain. Between the trimmed V and J ends, which lost 6 bases and 1 base, there was a span of 18 bases. The V gene's germline CDR1 is SEHNR and CDR2 FQNEAQ (reference sequence). This CDR3 spans 16 amino acids. The CDR3 DNA is TGTGCCAGCAGTCCCCTACTTGGGAAGGCGAACACTGAAGCTTTCTTT. Its protein product is CASSPLLGKANTEAFF.